This TCR beta chain was retrieved from a study of CD8 T cells in Susac syndrome. After extraction with the RNeasy kit, 0.5 to 1 ug of the RNA was reverse transcribed using random hexamers. Amplification of TCR beta CDR3 used immunoSEQ multiplex PCR across 54 Vbeta and 13 Jbeta. TCRdb ran MiXCR on the immunoSEQ multiplex PCR reads and lists one entry per CDR3 protein. In the table there are 65,000 to 100,000 distinct CDR3 sequences, approximately 96% of which are singletons. From germline, CDR1 is KGHSH and CDR2 LQKENI. The CDR3 totals 18 residues. V shed 0 bases and J 0 bases; nucleotides not matched to a gene: 9. The sequenced target, TCR beta, came from blood CD8+ and CD4+ T cells.

The source of this sequence is a human donor with Susac syndrome. This chain links TRBV18 with TRBJ2-7, with TRBD1 matching over 9 bases. What was sequenced was CD8+ T cells from PBMCs. CDR3 residues: CASSPPVDGQGNSYEQYF. The CDR3 DNA sequence: TGTGCCAGCTCACCACCAGTCGATGGACAGGGGAACTCCTACGAGCAGTACTTC.